The next 19 T cell receptor beta chains were all read from a single sample in a study of blood T cell repertoires in COVID-19. The protocol was immunoSEQ multiplex PCR, while the TCRdb copy is restricted to in-frame clones and leaves out a portion. The sample holds fewer than 350,000 clones, 75% to 90% seen once. Input material: peripheral blood. Receptors were obtained from a man aged 35-49 years with acute or convalescent COVID-19.

This clone came up once. The chain couples TRBV5-1 to TRBJ2-7; 7 bases are a match to TRBD1. V lost 2 bases, J lost 5 bases, and 7 bases stayed unmatched. Looked up from germline, CDR1 is SGHRS and CDR2 is YFSETQ. The CDR3 has 14 amino acids. The DNA of the CDR3 is TGCGCCAGCAGCTTAGAGGGACAGTGGAACGAGCAGTACTTC. It yields the protein CASSLEGQWNEQYF. Full variable domain (outside the CDR3, taken from reference TRBV5-1 and TRBJ2-7): KAGVTQTPRYLIKTRGQQVTLSCSPISGHRSVSWYQQTPGQGLQFLFEYFSETQRNKGNFPGRFSGRQFSNSRSEMNVSTLELGDSALYLCASSLEGQWNEQYFGPGTRLTVT.

The chain carries TRBV2 and TRBJ1-5; 10 bases match TRBD1. V was pared by 8 bases and J by 7 bases, with 8 bases of the junction left unmatched. Per germline, CDR1 SNHLY and CDR2 FYNNEI. This CDR3 comprises 14 residues. CDR3 DNA sequence: TGTGCCAGCGGGGACAGGGGCGGAGGCCAGCCCCAGCATTTT. Encoded protein: CASGDRGGGQPQHF.

This chain connects TRBV6-2 or TRBV6-3 to TRBJ2-7, with 7 nucleotides matching TRBD1. V lost 4 bases and J lost 9; bases outside the gene matches: 3. Germline CDR1 is MNHEY and CDR2 is SVGEGT. The CDR3 consists of 11 residues. The CDR3 nucleotides read TGTGCCAGCAGTTTTACAGGGGCGCAGTACTTC. It translates to CASSFTGAQYF.

The chain couples TRBV27 to TRBJ1-2, with TRBD1 matching over 7 bases. V lost 0 bases to trimming and J lost 8 bases; unmatched junction nucleotides: 21. CDR3 length: 19 amino acids. Germline CDR1 and CDR2: MNHEY and SMNVEV (reference sequence). The CDR3 spells CASSLSPYQPGQVDFGYTF. In DNA form, the CDR3 reads TGTGCCAGCAGTTTATCCCCATATCAGCCTGGACAGGTGGATTTCGGCTACACCTTC.

The chain has TRBV5-4 and TRBJ1-2, with D possibly being TRBD1 (5 bases). Trimming removed 2 bases from V and 0 bases from J, with 11 bases in between. Germline loops: CDR1 SGHNT, CDR2 YYREEE (reference sequence). The CDR3 extends over 15 amino acids. The CDR3 is CASSLPGRANYGYTF. The CDR3 region has the DNA TGTGCCAGCAGCTTACCAGGGAGGGCTAACTATGGCTACACCTTC.

The V call is TRBV19, the J call TRBJ1-1, with unresolved D. With 3 bases removed from V and 4 bases from J, the gap between germline ends came to 18 bases. Per germline, CDR1 LNHDA and CDR2 SQIVND (reference sequence). The CDR3 spans 16 residues. In DNA, the CDR3 is TGTGCCAGTAGTATCTCGGGGAGCATGGTTGTCACTGAAGCTTTCTTT. It is translated as CASSISGSMVVTEAFF.

The chain recombines TRBV10-1 with TRBJ2-2; 8 positions match TRBD2. This CDR3 contains 17 residues. Germline CDR1 is WNHNN and CDR2 is SYGVQD (reference sequence). The V segment lost 0 bases and the J segment 7 bases; nucleotides outside the gene matches: 10. DNA for the CDR3: TGCGCCAGCAGTGAGTCGGGACTAGGGCGAACGGGCGGGGAGCTGTTTTTT. It translates to CASSESGLGRTGGELFF.

The chain links TRBV5-6 to TRBJ2-5; a possible D gene is TRBD2 (5 bases). The CDR3 has 16 residues. V was shortened by 7 bases and J by 5 bases, with 24 bases between the two germline ends. Per the germline V gene, CDR1 is SGHDT and CDR2 is YYEEEE. CDR3 loop: CASYLLRDPSGETQYF. In nucleotides, the CDR3 is TGTGCCAGCTACCTACTCCGGGATCCCTCCGGGGAGACCCAGTACTTC.

In its sample, this clone was seen once. This chain joins TRBV6-4 and TRBJ2-3, with D possibly matching TRBD2 (6 bases). The CDR3 extends over 17 amino acids. Germline CDR1 reads MRHNA; CDR2 reads SNTAGT. Trimming took off 0 bases at V and 2 bases at J, with 15 bases between the two ends. CDR3 bases: TGTGCCAGCAGTGACTCGGGGCTGGGGGGTATCACAGATACGCAGTATTTT. Encoded protein: CASSDSGLGGITDTQYF.

The J gene is TRBJ1-5, the V gene TRBV6-5; D is ambiguous. Trimming cost V 6 bases and J 5 bases, with 14 bases left between them. CDR3 length: 14 amino acids. Germline assignment: CDR1 MNHEY and CDR2 SVGAGI. CDR3 DNA sequence: TGTGCCAGCAGAGCCTACGGCGGTCATCAGCCCCAGCATTTT. Amino acid sequence: CASRAYGGHQPQHF.

In its sample, this clone was seen a few times. This chain joins TRBV6-5 and TRBJ1-3, with 11 bases lining up with TRBD1. The CDR3 covers 15 residues. Germline V gives CDR1 MNHEY, CDR2 SVGAGI. The V gene end was trimmed by 5 bases and the J gene end by 4 bases; junction bases not matched to a gene: 4. The CDR3 region is CASSLDRGPGNTIYF. Here the CDR3 DNA reads TGTGCCAGCAGTCTGGACAGGGGGCCCGGAAACACCATATATTTT.

The chain couples TRBV27 to TRBJ1-2; 7 nucleotides line up with TRBD1. This CDR3 is 17 amino acids long. V trimming: 0 bases; J trimming: 5 bases; junction bases outside the gene matches: 12. CDR1 is MNHEY and CDR2 is SMNVEV in the germline V gene (reference sequence). The CDR3 bases are TGTGCCAGCAGTTTATCCTCTCCGGGACAGAGTATATATGGCTACACCTTC. Translated, it gives CASSLSSPGQSIYGYTF.

J is TRBJ2-3 and V is TRBV11-2, with 8 positions matching TRBD2. V shed 7 bases and J 2 bases; nucleotides not matched to a gene: 8. This CDR3 has 15 amino acids. Germline V gives CDR1 SGHAT, CDR2 FQNNGV. This CDR3 is CASTLAGYFTDTQYF. The DNA for the CDR3 is TGTGCCAGCACGCTAGCGGGTTACTTCACAGATACGCAGTATTTT.

The rearrangement uses TRBV14 and TRBJ2-1, with 9 bases identical to TRBD1. V shed 4 bases, J shed 0 bases, and the junction held 4 bases outside the gene matches. The length of the CDR3 is 16 residues. The V gene's germline CDR1 is SGHDN and CDR2 FVKESK. CDR3 in DNA: TGTGCCAGCAGCCCTGGACAGGGGCTCTCCTACAATGAGCAGTTCTTC. It codes for CASSPGQGLSYNEQFF.

The chain combines TRBV18 with TRBJ2-5, with 7 bases aligning to TRBD1. This CDR3 is 14 amino acids long. V gave up 5 bases and J gave up 3 bases; unmatched junction bases: 6. Germline CDR1 is KGHSH and CDR2 is LQKENI. CDR3 bases: TGTGCCAGCTCATCCCGGACAGGTGAAGAGACCCAGTACTTC. It encodes CASSSRTGEETQYF.

The rearrangement links TRBV7-8 to TRBJ2-1; 12 bases agree with TRBD2. There are 16 residues in the CDR3. CDR1 is SGHVS, CDR2 FQNEAQ, per germline. V gave up 5 bases and J gave up 8 bases; unmatched junction bases: 10. The CDR3 reads CASSPLAGGPMDEQFF. CDR3 nucleotides: TGTGCCAGCAGCCCCCTAGCGGGGGGGCCCATGGATGAGCAGTTCTTC.

This chain uses TRBV7-8 with TRBJ1-6; 9 nucleotides align to TRBD1. The germline V gene encodes CDR1 SGHVS and CDR2 FQNEAQ. The CDR3 has 16 residues. Trimming at V came to 3 bases and at J to 10 bases, leaving 10 bases not matched to a gene. CDR3 sequence reads: CASSFPGQGIWSPLHF. CDR3 nucleotide sequence: TGTGCCAGCAGCTTTCCGGGACAGGGAATCTGGTCACCCCTCCACTTT.

With regard to this clone: As the CDR3 is not closed by the conserved phenylalanine or tryptophan, this likely results from a read error. No DNA is shown, since the ends of the CDR3 on it are uncertain; the CDR3 is the one TCRdb lists. The rearrangement uses TRBV6-1 and TRBJ1-2; the table's D call, TRBD1, has no DNA check behind it. The CDR3 has 15 residues if both end residues are counted. CDR1 MNHNS and CDR2 SASEGT come from the germline V gene. This chain's CDR3 is CASSEGGWGPQTYPL.

The chain uses TRBV11-2 and TRBJ2-7; no firm D call. Germline CDR1 reads SGHAT; CDR2 reads FQNNGV. Trimming left V 5 bases short and J 2 bases short, with 10 bases between. The CDR3 is 13 amino acids. The DNA of the CDR3 is TGTGCCAGCAGCCCAGGCGCCGCCTACGAGCAGTACTTC. Translating it yields CASSPGAAYEQYF.